One and the same sample provided the 12 T cell receptor beta chains below, sequenced in a study of spatial heterogeneity in lung cancer. Using its own MiXCR run on the 5' RACE reads, TCRdb lists one record per CDR3 protein. The sample carries about 94,000 distinct CDR3 sequences, roughly 19% recorded once. Time point of the sample: blood at routine non-recurrence follow-up after resection. The sequencing here drew on PBMCs, taken at follow-up. These receptors all stem from a male donor with early-stage non-small cell lung cancer.

This clonotype appeared a few times. The genes are TRBV7-2 and TRBJ2-5; TRBD2 matches 11 bases. The CDR3 covers 15 residues. J was trimmed by 1 base and V by 6 bases; bases with no gene match: 4. Germline values: CDR1 SGHTA, CDR2 FQGNSA. In DNA, the CDR3 is TGTGCCAGCAGTCCACTAGCGGGGGTCCAAGAGACCCAGTACTTC. Its protein product is CASSPLAGVQETQYF. Filled out from reference TRBV7-2 and TRBJ2-5, the complete variable domain reads GAGVSQSPSNKVTEKGKDVELRCDPISGHTALYWYRQSLGQGLEFLIYFQGNSAPDKSGLPSDRFSAERTGGSVSTLTIQRTQQEDSAVYLCASSPLAGVQETQYFGPGTRLLVL.

This chain connects TRBV11-2 to TRBJ1-3; TRBD1 aligns across 7 bases. The CDR3 spans 15 residues. The V gene's germline CDR1 is SGHAT and CDR2 FQNNGV. V gave up 4 bases and J gave up 0 bases; unmatched junction bases: 3. The CDR3 region has the DNA TGTGCCAGCAGCTCGGGACAGCTCTCTGGAAACACCATATATTTT. Protein product: CASSSGQLSGNTIYF. Full variable domain (remainder filled in from reference TRBV11-2 and TRBJ1-3): EAGVAQSPRYKIIEKRQSVAFWCNPISGHATLYWYQQILGQGPKLLIQFQNNGVVDDSQLPKDRFSAERLKGVDSTLKIQPAKLEDSAVYLCASSSGQLSGNTIYFGEGSWLTVV.

There are many counts of this clonotype. J is TRBJ1-2 and V is TRBV12-3 or TRBV12-4; 11 bases fit TRBD1. This CDR3 is built from 13 residues. After removal of 4 bases from V and 8 bases from J, the junction contained 3 bases not matched to a gene. CDR3 residues: CASSSGTGGGYTF. CDR3 sequence (DNA): TGTGCCAGCAGTTCGGGGACAGGGGGAGGCTACACCTTC.

The chain links TRBV7-8 to TRBJ1-6; possible D gene TRBD1, 6 bases. The CDR3 has 14 residues. V was pared by 6 bases and J by 10 bases, with 16 bases between. The V gene's germline CDR1 is SGHVS and CDR2 FQNEAQ. The CDR3 spells CASREDEQGSPLHF. CDR3 bases: TGTGCCAGCAGAGAAGACGAGCAGGGGTCACCCCTCCACTTT.

The sample holds a few counts of this clonotype. The genes are TRBV24-1 and TRBJ1-5; D not resolved. V gave up 5 bases and J gave up 0 bases, with 4 bases separating them. The CDR3 extends over 13 amino acids. The V gene's germline CDR1 is KGHDR and CDR2 SFDVKD. This CDR3 is CATSATSNQPQHF. CDR3 DNA: TGTGCCACCAGTGCCACTAGCAATCAGCCCCAGCATTTT.

V is TRBV27 and J is TRBJ2-7; 7 bases are a match to TRBD1. Germline V gene data show CDR1 as MNHEY and CDR2 as SMNVEV (reference sequence). This CDR3 spans 14 amino acids. V trimming: 5 bases; J trimming: 5 bases; junction bases outside the gene matches: 9. CDR3 residues: CASSHFPGQDEQYV. Written as DNA, the CDR3 is TGTGCCAGCAGTCATTTTCCCGGACAGGACGAGCAGTACGTC.

This clonotype was seen a handful of times. The chain links TRBV20-1 to TRBJ1-2; 9 positions agree with TRBD1. V shed 3 bases and J 2 bases; nucleotides not matched to a gene: 4. CDR1 and CDR2 from the germline V gene are DFQATT and SNEGSKA (reference sequence). The CDR3 contains 14 residues. The CDR3, as DNA: TGCAGTGCTAGTAACAGGGGGCCCAACTATGGCTACACCTTC. The encoded protein is CSASNRGPNYGYTF.

This clonotype appeared many times. The rearrangement joins TRBV20-1 to TRBJ2-7, with 11 bases fitting TRBD1. The CDR3 is 13 residues long. The ends lost 7 bases at V and 3 bases at J; junction bases unmatched: 5. CDR1 is DFQATT, CDR2 SNEGSKA, per germline (reference sequence). CDR3 sequence: CSGTDRGLYEQYF. In DNA, the CDR3 is TGCAGTGGGACGGACAGGGGGCTCTACGAGCAGTACTTC.

This clonotype was observed a handful of times. The CDR3 here is CASSRGGGTQYF. DNA for the CDR3: TGTGCCAGCAGCCGGGGGGGTGGAACGCAGTATTTT. The chain combines TRBV11-2 with TRBJ2-3, with 8 bases that match TRBD2. The ends lost 5 bases at V and 9 bases at J; junction bases unmatched: 4. Germline CDR1 SGHAT, CDR2 FQNNGV. The CDR3 totals 12 residues.

This clonotype has just a few counts. The chain recombines TRBV5-6 with TRBJ2-2; TRBD1 matches 10 bases. After removal of 2 bases from V and 8 bases from J, the junction contained 9 bases not matched to a gene. The length of the CDR3 is 16 residues. Germline V lookup: CDR1 SGHDT, CDR2 YYEEEE. CDR3: CASSFGQGDLGGELFF. The CDR3 DNA sequence: TGTGCCAGCAGCTTCGGACAGGGGGACCTGGGAGGGGAGCTGTTTTTT.

The table lists this clonotype with many counts. This rearrangement joins TRBV29-1 to TRBJ1-6; D not certain. This CDR3 comprises 13 residues. CDR1 and CDR2 from the germline V gene are SQVTM and ANQGSEA. The V end lost 6 bases, the J end lost 4 bases, and 10 bases lay between the germline ends. The DNA of the CDR3 is TGCAGCGTGACTTTGGGGTATAATTCACCCCTCCACTTT. This gives the protein CSVTLGYNSPLHF.

The table lists this clonotype with a few counts. The chain uses TRBV12-3 or TRBV12-4 and TRBJ1-2; D remains unclear. V was clipped by 6 bases and J by 4 bases, with 12 bases between them. This CDR3 region has 13 residues. The CDR3 reads CASSRRDSYGYTF. The CDR3 DNA reads as TGTGCCAGCAGCCGACGGGATTCCTATGGCTACACCTTC.